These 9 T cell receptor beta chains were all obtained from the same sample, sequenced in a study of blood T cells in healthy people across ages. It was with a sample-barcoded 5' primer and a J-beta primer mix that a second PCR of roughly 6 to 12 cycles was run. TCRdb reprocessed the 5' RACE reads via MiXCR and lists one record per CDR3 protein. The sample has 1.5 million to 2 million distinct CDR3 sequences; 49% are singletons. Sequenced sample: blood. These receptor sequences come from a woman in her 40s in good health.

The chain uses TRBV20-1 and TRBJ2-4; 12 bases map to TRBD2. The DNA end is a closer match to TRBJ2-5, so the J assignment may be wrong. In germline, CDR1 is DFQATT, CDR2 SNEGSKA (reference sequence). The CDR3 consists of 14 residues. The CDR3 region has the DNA TGCAGTGCGGGCCCTAGCGGGGGGGAAGAGACCCAGTACTTC. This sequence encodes CSAGPSGGEETQYF.

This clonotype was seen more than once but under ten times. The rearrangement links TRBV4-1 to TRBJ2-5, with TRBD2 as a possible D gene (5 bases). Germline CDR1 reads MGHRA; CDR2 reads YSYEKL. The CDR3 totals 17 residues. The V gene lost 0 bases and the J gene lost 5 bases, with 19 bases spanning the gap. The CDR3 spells CASSQDRDRVLSETQYF. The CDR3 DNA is TGCGCCAGCAGCCAAGATCGGGATAGGGTCCTTAGTGAGACCCAGTACTTC.

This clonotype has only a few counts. This CDR3 reads CASSQTGTGPYGYTF. DNA of the CDR3: TGCGCCAGCAGCCAAACTGGGACAGGTCCCTATGGCTACACCTTC. The genes are TRBV4-3 and TRBJ1-2; 8 bases map to TRBD1. CDR3 size: 15 residues. Germline CDR1 LGHNA, CDR2 YSLEER. V lost 2 bases and J lost 4; bases outside the gene matches: 6.

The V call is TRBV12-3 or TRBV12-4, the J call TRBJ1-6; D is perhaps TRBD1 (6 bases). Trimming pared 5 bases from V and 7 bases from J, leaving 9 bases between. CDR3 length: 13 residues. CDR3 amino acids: CASSAGDNSPLHF. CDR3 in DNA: TGTGCCAGCAGTGCAGGGGACAATTCACCCCTCCACTTT.

The CDR3 DNA reads TGTGCCAGCACCCACGGAAGTGAGGGATGGGAGACCCAGTACTTC. This translates into CASTHGSEGWETQYF. The chain combines TRBV28 with TRBJ2-5, with D possibly TRBD2 on 5 matching bases. V was clipped by 7 bases and J by 5 bases, with 20 bases between them. CDR3 length equals 15 residues. From germline, CDR1 is MDHEN and CDR2 SYDVKM.

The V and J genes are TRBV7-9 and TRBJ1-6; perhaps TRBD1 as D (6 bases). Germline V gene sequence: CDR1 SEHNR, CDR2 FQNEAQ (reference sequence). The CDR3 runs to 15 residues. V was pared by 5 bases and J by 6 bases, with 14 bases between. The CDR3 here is CASSTTGTSNSPLHF. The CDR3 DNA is TGTGCCAGCAGCACCACTGGGACAAGTAATTCACCCCTCCACTTT.

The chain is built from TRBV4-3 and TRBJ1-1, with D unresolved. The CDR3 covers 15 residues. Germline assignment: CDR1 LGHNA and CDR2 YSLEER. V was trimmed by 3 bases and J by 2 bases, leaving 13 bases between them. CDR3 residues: CASSQGFELNTEAFF. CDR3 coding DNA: TGCGCCAGCAGCCAGGGTTTCGAACTCAACACTGAAGCTTTCTTT.

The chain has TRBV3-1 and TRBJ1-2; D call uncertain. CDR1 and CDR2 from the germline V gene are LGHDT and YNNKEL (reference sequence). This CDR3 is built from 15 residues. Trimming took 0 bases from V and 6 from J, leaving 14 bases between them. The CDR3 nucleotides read TGTGCCAGCAGCCAAGAACTGTCGCTACCTAATGGCTACACCTTC. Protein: CASSQELSLPNGYTF.

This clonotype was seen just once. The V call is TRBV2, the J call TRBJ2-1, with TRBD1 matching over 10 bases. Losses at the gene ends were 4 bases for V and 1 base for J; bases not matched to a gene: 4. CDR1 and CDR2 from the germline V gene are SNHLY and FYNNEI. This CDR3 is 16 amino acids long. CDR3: CASSGDRGLSYNEQFF. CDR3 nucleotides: TGTGCCAGCAGTGGGGACAGGGGATTGTCCTACAATGAGCAGTTCTTC.